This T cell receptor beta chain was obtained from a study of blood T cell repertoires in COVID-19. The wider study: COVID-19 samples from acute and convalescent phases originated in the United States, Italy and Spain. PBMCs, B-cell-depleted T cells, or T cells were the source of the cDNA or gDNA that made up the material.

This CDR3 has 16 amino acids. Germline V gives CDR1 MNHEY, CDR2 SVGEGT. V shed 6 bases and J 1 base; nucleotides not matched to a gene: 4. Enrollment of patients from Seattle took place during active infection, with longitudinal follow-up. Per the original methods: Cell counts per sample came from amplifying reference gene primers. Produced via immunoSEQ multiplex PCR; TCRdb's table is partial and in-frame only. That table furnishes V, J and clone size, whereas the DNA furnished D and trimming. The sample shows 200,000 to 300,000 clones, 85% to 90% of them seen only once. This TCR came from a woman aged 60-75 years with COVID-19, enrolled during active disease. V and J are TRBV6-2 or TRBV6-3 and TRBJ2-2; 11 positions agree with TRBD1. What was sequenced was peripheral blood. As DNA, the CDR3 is TGTGCCAGCAGCTTGGGACAGGGGGTGAACACCGGGGAGCTGTTTTTT. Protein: CASSLGQGVNTGELFF.